Presented here are 22 T cell receptor beta chains from one specimen sequenced in a study of patients and donors after allogeneic stem cell transplantation. MiXCR was run by TCRdb on the RT-PCR reads, yielding one entry per CDR3 protein. The data contain 900,000 to 1,000,000 distinct CDR3 sequences, 15% to 20% of them singletons. Sequenced input: blood, either unsorted or a sorted T cell fraction (not recorded which). The receptors were gathered from a human donor who was either an allogeneic HSCT recipient or a stem cell or donor lymphocyte infusion donor (not recorded which). It is not recorded whose cells these are; they may come from a transplant donor.

The chain recombines TRBV5-1 with TRBJ2-7, with 10 bases lining up with TRBD2. Trimming removed 4 bases from V and 3 bases from J; junction bases left unmatched: 10. From germline, CDR1 is SGHRS and CDR2 YFSETQ. The CDR3 sequence is 16 residues long. For the CDR3, the DNA is TGCGCCAGCAGCCTTCAAGGACTAGCGGAGTTCTACGAGCAGTACTTC. Its protein product is CASSLQGLAEFYEQYF.

This chain joins TRBV28 and TRBJ1-6; 9 bases are a match to TRBD1. V lost 7 bases, J lost 8 bases, and 9 bases stayed unmatched. This CDR3 spans 15 amino acids. Looked up from germline, CDR1 is MDHEN and CDR2 is SYDVKM. The CDR3 DNA follows: TGTGCCAGCAACCAACAGGGGGCCGGTGATTCACCCCTCCACTTT. It is translated as CASNQQGAGDSPLHF. The variable domain in full, with the rest retrieved from reference TRBV28 and TRBJ1-6, is DVKVTQSSRYLVKRTGEKVFLECVQDMDHENMFWYRQDPGLGLRLIYFSYDVKMKEKGDIPEGYSVSREKKERFSLILESASTNQTSMYLCASNQQGAGDSPLHFGNGTRLTVT.

This chain joins TRBV10-3 and TRBJ2-7; no clear D. This CDR3 is built from 13 residues. CDR1 is ENHRY and CDR2 is SYGVKD in the germline V gene. V lost 6 bases, J lost 0 bases, and 9 bases lay in between. The CDR3 sequence is CAISGLDSYEQYF. In DNA, the CDR3 is TGTGCCATCAGCGGGCTAGACTCCTACGAGCAGTACTTC.

The chain employs TRBV25-1 and TRBJ1-3; 11 bases fit TRBD1. The CDR3 consists of 17 residues. In germline, CDR1 is MGHDK, CDR2 SYGVNS. Losses at the gene ends were 1 base for V and 4 bases for J; bases not matched to a gene: 6. The CDR3 here is CASSESGTGGPGNTIYF. The CDR3 DNA reads as TGTGCCAGCAGTGAATCCGGGACAGGGGGACCAGGAAACACCATATATTTT.

The chain has TRBV12-3 or TRBV12-4 and TRBJ2-1; the D gene is possibly TRBD2 (5 bases). V was cut by 3 bases and J by 3 bases, with 18 bases left in between. This CDR3 contains 17 residues. The CDR3 spells CASSFYINGGLYNEQFF. Written as DNA, the CDR3 is TGTGCCAGCAGTTTTTATATTAATGGCGGACTCTACAATGAGCAGTTCTTC.

This clonotype was observed a single time. CDR3 in amino acids: CASSQGQGSLQPQHF. For the CDR3, the DNA is TGTGCCAGCAGCCAGGGACAGGGCTCTCTCCAGCCCCAGCATTTT. The chain joins TRBV6-1 to TRBJ1-5; TRBD1 agrees at 9 bases. Looked up from germline, CDR1 is MNHNS and CDR2 is SASEGT. The CDR3 runs to 15 residues. The ends lost 6 bases at V and 7 bases at J; junction bases unmatched: 10.

The chain combines TRBV27 with TRBJ2-4; no clear D gene. The germline V gene has CDR1 MNHEY and CDR2 SMNVEV (reference sequence). The V and J ends lost 1 base and 2 bases respectively, with 12 bases between them. The CDR3 runs to 16 residues. CDR3 loop: CASSLYSYQTKNIQYF. CDR3 sequence (DNA): TGTGCCAGCAGTTTATATAGCTACCAAACCAAAAACATTCAGTACTTC.

This clonotype occurred a few times. In nucleotides, the CDR3 is TGTGCCAGCAGCCCGGGACAGGGGGTATTTGGCTACACCTTC. This sequence encodes CASSPGQGVFGYTF. The rearrangement links TRBV7-9 to TRBJ1-2; 11 bases are a match to TRBD1. The CDR3 consists of 14 residues. Looked up from germline, CDR1 is SEHNR and CDR2 is FQNEAQ (reference sequence). Trimming at V came to 5 bases and at J to 7 bases, leaving 6 bases not matched to a gene.

V usage is TRBV3-1 and J usage is TRBJ1-1; no reliable D call. With 4 bases removed from V and 2 bases from J, the gap between germline ends came to 17 bases. Per germline, CDR1 LGHDT and CDR2 YNNKEL (reference sequence). This CDR3 comprises 16 residues. The CDR3 spells CASSPTFVSYNTEAFF. CDR3 sequence (DNA): TGTGCCAGCAGCCCGACTTTTGTCAGCTACAACACTGAAGCTTTCTTT.

Ten or more counts support this clonotype. The V call is TRBV5-1, the J call TRBJ2-1, with D tentatively TRBD2 (5 bases). Germline values: CDR1 SGHRS, CDR2 YFSETQ. V lost 0 bases, J lost 6 bases, and 13 bases lay in between. The CDR3 extends over 15 amino acids. CDR3 DNA sequence: TGCGCCAGCAGCTTGGCTCCGGGAACGATCAATGAGCAGTTCTTC. This translates into CASSLAPGTINEQFF.

In this sample, this clonotype turned up many times. V gene TRBV20-1 combines with J gene TRBJ2-7; 8 positions match TRBD1. Germline V lookup: CDR1 DFQATT, CDR2 SNEGSKA (reference sequence). The CDR3 spans 14 residues. Trimming at V came to 4 bases and at J to 4 bases, leaving 9 bases not matched to a gene. The CDR3 protein is CSAIRQGFTYEQYF. The CDR3 DNA reads as TGCAGTGCTATACGACAGGGGTTTACGTACGAGCAGTACTTC.

The J gene is TRBJ2-5, the V gene TRBV3-1; D may be TRBD2 (6 bases). Germline-derived CDR1 and CDR2 are LGHDT and YNNKEL (reference sequence). The CDR3 spans 12 residues. V was pared by 7 bases and J by 3 bases, with 9 bases between. The CDR3 region is CASIGGKETQYF. Here the CDR3 DNA reads TGTGCCAGCATTGGCGGGAAAGAGACCCAGTACTTC.

The rearrangement joins TRBV9 to TRBJ1-2, with 7 positions matching TRBD1. This CDR3 comprises 14 residues. Germline CDR1 SGDLS, CDR2 YYNGEE. The V and J ends lost 0 bases and 5 bases, in that order; junction bases with no gene match: 4. The CDR3 spells CASSVGQGVYGYTF. In DNA, the CDR3 is TGTGCCAGCAGCGTAGGACAGGGCGTTTATGGCTACACCTTC.

In this sample, this clonotype turned up a few times. Here the CDR3 reads CSVEDPRTGELFF. The DNA of the CDR3 is TGCAGCGTTGAAGATCCTCGGACCGGGGAGCTGTTTTTT. V and J are TRBV29-1 and TRBJ2-2; no clear D gene. V dropped 0 bases and J dropped 5 bases, with 7 bases sitting between them. CDR3 length: 13 residues. Looked up from germline, CDR1 is SQVTM and CDR2 is ANQGSEA.

This chain uses TRBV20-1 with TRBJ2-1; TRBD2 aligns across 15 bases. The CDR3 spans 17 residues. V was pared by 3 bases and J by 7 bases, with 10 bases of the junction left unmatched. Germline CDR1 and CDR2: DFQATT and SNEGSKA (reference sequence). The CDR3 sequence: CSASFGGGTSGRNEQFF. CDR3 sequence (DNA): TGCAGTGCTAGTTTCGGTGGAGGGACTAGCGGGAGGAATGAGCAGTTCTTC.

This clonotype showed up just a few times. This rearrangement joins TRBV30 to TRBJ2-1, with D possibly matching TRBD2 (5 bases). Trimming took 2 bases from V and 10 from J, leaving 15 bases between them. This CDR3 spans 13 amino acids. Germline V lookup: CDR1 GTSNPN, CDR2 SVGIG (reference sequence). CDR3: CAWSLRLGEEQFF. In DNA form, the CDR3 reads TGTGCCTGGAGTTTAAGACTCGGGGAGGAGCAGTTCTTC. Full variable domain (rest looked up from reference TRBV30 and TRBJ2-1): SQTIHQWPATLVQPVGSPLSLECTVEGTSNPNLYWYRQAAGRGLQLLFYSVGIGQISSEVPQNLSASRPQDRQFILSSKKLLLSDSGFYLCAWSLRLGEEQFFGPGTRLTVL.

The chain links TRBV12-3 or TRBV12-4 to TRBJ2-7, with TRBD1 matching over 7 bases. V lost 3 bases and J lost 2; bases outside the gene matches: 16. CDR3 size: 18 residues. Here the CDR3 reads CASSFFVGVGDRTYEQYF. The CDR3 bases are TGTGCCAGCAGTTTTTTTGTCGGGGTCGGGGACAGAACCTACGAGCAGTACTTC.

The chain carries TRBV6-2 or TRBV6-3 and TRBJ2-3; no clear D. Between the trimmed V and J ends, which lost 2 bases and 2 bases, there was a span of 11 bases. The CDR3 contains 15 residues. In germline, CDR1 is MNHEY, CDR2 SVGEGT. CDR3 in DNA: TGTGCCAGCAGTTACAACCCAGTGATCACAGATACGCAGTATTTT. Protein: CASSYNPVITDTQYF.

This clonotype was counted a few times. The chain joins TRBV5-1 to TRBJ1-5; D gene ambiguous. The CDR3 is 14 amino acids. With 0 bases removed from V and 6 bases from J, the gap between germline ends came to 10 bases. Germline CDR1 reads SGHRS; CDR2 reads YFSETQ. The CDR3 sequence is CASSLEGSGQPQHF. DNA for the CDR3: TGCGCCAGCAGCTTGGAAGGGTCGGGTCAGCCCCAGCATTTT.

There are a few counts of this clonotype. The J gene is TRBJ2-1, the V gene TRBV7-9; D may correspond to TRBD1 or TRBD2 (5 bases each). The germline V gene has CDR1 SEHNR and CDR2 FQNEAQ (reference sequence). The CDR3 spans 15 residues. Deletions cut 2 bases from V and 5 bases from J, with 13 bases between. Here the CDR3 reads CASSLSRGTNNEQFF. The CDR3 bases are TGTGCCAGCAGCTTAAGCCGGGGCACGAACAATGAGCAGTTCTTC.

This clonotype came up a few times. The chain recombines TRBV29-1 with TRBJ2-1; D remains unclear. Germline CDR1 is SQVTM and CDR2 is ANQGSEA. V was clipped by 5 bases and J by 0 bases, with 11 bases between them. CDR3 length equals 14 residues. The DNA of the CDR3 is TGCAGCGTTCTAGGATCCAGCTCCTACAATGAGCAGTTCTTC. It specifies CSVLGSSSYNEQFF.

V and J are TRBV9 and TRBJ2-3; D ambiguous. Germline loops: CDR1 SGDLS, CDR2 YYNGEE. Trimming cost V 1 base and J 6 bases, with 9 bases left between them. This CDR3 contains 13 residues. The CDR3 is CASSVLLVDTQYF. DNA of the CDR3: TGTGCCAGCAGCGTACTATTGGTGGATACGCAGTATTTT. Full variable domain (remainder filled in from reference TRBV9 and TRBJ2-3): DSGVTQTPKHLITATGQRVTLRCSPRSGDLSVYWYQQSLDQGLQFLIQYYNGEERAKGNILERFSAQQFPDLHSELNLSSLELGDSALYFCASSVLLVDTQYFGPGTRLTVL.